This note documents a single TCR beta chain sequence. Its antigen is unknown. Germline assignment: CDR1 SGDLS and CDR2 YYNGEE. The CDR3 contains 14 residues. J lost 6 bases, V lost 0 bases, and 3 bases had no gene match. The sample comes from a study of identical twins. Study outcomes and limitations: Reduced insertions were recorded for abundant cord blood beta clonotypes, with no such pattern in memory repertoires. Modelling approaches yielded underestimates of out-of-frame TCR alpha sharing between monozygotic twins.

Template switching (which added a universal primer site) was used, and cDNA carried unique molecular identifiers. TCRdb reprocessed the 5' RACE reads via MiXCR and lists one record per CDR3 protein. The sample includes 450,000 to 650,000 distinct CDR3 sequences, roughly 15% of them seen just once. This same sample was also taken into another study, of yellow fever vaccine responses in identical twins.

The chain joins TRBV9 to TRBJ1-2; 9 bases match TRBD1. The specimen was CD4+ T cells sorted from blood. This clonotype originated in a woman between 18 and 30 years old in good health. The CDR3 DNA reads TGTGCCAGCAGCGTAGGTGGGACAGGGAATGGCTACACCTTC. This gives the protein CASSVGGTGNGYTF. The full variable domain, its missing parts supplied by reference TRBV9 and TRBJ1-2, is DSGVTQTPKHLITATGQRVTLRCSPRSGDLSVYWYQQSLDQGLQFLIQYYNGEERAKGNILERFSAQQFPDLHSELNLSSLELGDSALYFCASSVGGTGNGYTFGSGTRLTVV.